These 28 T cell receptor beta chains originate from one sample sequenced in a study of blood T cell repertoires in COVID-19. Produced via immunoSEQ multiplex PCR; TCRdb's table is partial and in-frame only. The sample carries roughly 200,000 clones, roughly 88% recorded once. The sequenced sample was PBMCs or T cells enriched from blood (not recorded which). These receptors were collected from a man aged 40-50 years with acute COVID-19.

The chain has TRBV29-1 and TRBJ1-5; the D gene is possibly TRBD1 (5 bases). The CDR3 has 17 amino acids. Trimming removed 6 bases at V and 0 bases at J, with 21 bases between. Per the germline V gene, CDR1 is SQVTM and CDR2 is ANQGSEA. CDR3 DNA: TGCAGCGTAGCTGACAGACCGTCTCCTTTTAGCAATCAGCCCCAGCATTTT. Amino acids: CSVADRPSPFSNQPQHF. Using reference TRBV29-1 and TRBJ1-5 for the parts outside the CDR3, the full variable domain is SAVISQKPSRDICQRGTSLTIQCQVDSQVTMMFWYRQQPGQSLTLIATANQGSEATYESGFVIDKFPISRPNLTFSTLTVSNMSPEDSSIYLCSVADRPSPFSNQPQHFGDGTRLSIL.

The rearrangement links TRBV5-1 to TRBJ1-1, with a tentative D call TRBD1 (6 bases). V was clipped by 0 bases and J by 6 bases, with 12 bases between them. CDR1 SGHRS and CDR2 YFSETQ come from the germline V gene. This CDR3 comprises 14 residues. The CDR3 bases are TGCGCCAGCAGCTTGGATCAGGGGTGGGCTGAAGCTTTCTTT. Its protein product is CASSLDQGWAEAFF. The entire variable domain, with the rest obtained from reference TRBV5-1 and TRBJ1-1, is as follows: KAGVTQTPRYLIKTRGQQVTLSCSPISGHRSVSWYQQTPGQGLQFLFEYFSETQRNKGNFPGRFSGRQFSNSRSEMNVSTLELGDSALYLCASSLDQGWAEAFFGQGTRLTVV.

This clone was recorded a few times. V usage is TRBV27 and J usage is TRBJ1-2, with 7 bases aligning to TRBD1. Per germline, CDR1 MNHEY and CDR2 SMNVEV (reference sequence). This CDR3 spans 13 amino acids. Trimming cost V 5 bases and J 3 bases; bases outside gene matches: 3. CDR3 coding DNA: TGTGCCAGCAGTCTCCAGGGGGACTATGGCTACACCTTC. Residues: CASSLQGDYGYTF.

The chain links TRBV5-1 to TRBJ1-4, with 10 bases lining up with TRBD1. Germline-derived CDR1 and CDR2 are SGHRS and YFSETQ. The CDR3 covers 17 residues. V dropped 0 bases and J dropped 4; count of bases not matched to a gene: 6. The CDR3, as DNA: TGCGCCAGCAGCTTGGGGGACAGGGGAGGTGATAATGAAAAACTGTTTTTT. Its protein is CASSLGDRGGDNEKLFF.

The rearrangement links TRBV27 to TRBJ2-7, with TRBD1 matching 7 bases. Germline V lookup: CDR1 MNHEY, CDR2 SMNVEV (reference sequence). This CDR3 is 14 amino acids long. V trimming: 2 bases; J trimming: 4 bases; junction bases outside the gene matches: 5. The CDR3 nucleotides read TGTGCCAGCAGTTTAGGAGACAGGGCTTACGAGCAGTACTTC. Translated: CASSLGDRAYEQYF.

This clone was seen just once. V is TRBV30 and J is TRBJ2-5; the match to TRBD2 covers 9 bases. V lost 0 bases and J lost 0; bases outside the gene matches: 5. CDR3 size: 16 residues. Germline lookup yields CDR1 GTSNPN and CDR2 SVGIG (reference sequence). The CDR3 sequence is CAWSVAGGTYQETQYF. In nucleotides, the CDR3 is TGTGCCTGGAGTGTGGCGGGAGGGACGTACCAAGAGACCCAGTACTTC.

This chain connects TRBV7-2 to TRBJ2-7; possible D gene TRBD2, 7 bases. The germline V gene has CDR1 SGHTA and CDR2 FQGNSA. Trimming cost V 4 bases and J 6 bases, with 19 bases left between them. The CDR3 runs to 15 residues. The CDR3 bases are TGTGCCAGCAGCTGGGAAAGCGGGACAAATCGCGAGCAGTACTTC. Protein sequence: CASSWESGTNREQYF.

This chain connects TRBV15 to TRBJ1-5, with D possibly matching TRBD1 (6 bases). CDR1 and CDR2 (germline): LNHNV, YYDKDF (reference sequence). The CDR3 runs to 14 residues. Trimming shortened V by 11 bases and J by 2 bases, and 16 bases separated the two germline ends. CDR3 nucleotide sequence: TGTGCCGCCGGAGGGGGGGCTCGCAATCAGCCCCAGCATTTT. As protein: CAAGGGARNQPQHF.

The genes are TRBV6-5 and TRBJ1-2; TRBD1 matches at 10 bases. V shed 4 bases, J shed 8 bases, and the junction held 7 bases outside the gene matches. Germline V lookup: CDR1 MNHEY, CDR2 SVGAGI. The CDR3 is made up of 14 amino acids. The CDR3 DNA is TGTGCCAGCAGTTTCGGAGACAGGGGGCAAGGCTACACCTTC. Protein: CASSFGDRGQGYTF.

The V gene is TRBV7-2, the J gene TRBJ2-5; TRBD2 is a possible D gene (5 bases). CDR1 and CDR2 from the germline V gene are SGHTA and FQGNSA. The CDR3 spans 13 residues. Trimming removed 5 bases from V and 3 bases from J, with 10 bases in between. The CDR3 loop reads CASSPEREETQYF. CDR3 nucleotides: TGTGCCAGCAGCCCCGAGAGGGAAGAGACCCAGTACTTC.

The chain uses TRBV11-2 and TRBJ2-5; 9 nucleotides align to TRBD2. Germline CDR1 SGHAT, CDR2 FQNNGV. Trimming removed 5 bases from V and 2 bases from J; junction bases left unmatched: 3. The CDR3 totals 14 residues. Written as DNA, the CDR3 is TGTGCCAGCAGCGTTAGCGGGAGACAAGAGACCCAGTACTTC. As protein: CASSVSGRQETQYF.

V is TRBV5-4 and J is TRBJ2-3; TRBD2 agrees at 10 bases. Trimming cost V 4 bases and J 2 bases; bases outside gene matches: 4. The V gene's germline CDR1 is SGHNT and CDR2 YYREEE (reference sequence). This CDR3 has 15 residues. This chain's CDR3 is CASSPSGSDTDTQYF. The DNA of the CDR3 is TGTGCCAGCAGCCCTAGCGGGAGTGACACAGATACGCAGTATTTT.

This clone was counted a single time. The rearrangement joins TRBV4-1 to TRBJ2-7, with D possibly being TRBD2 (5 bases). The CDR3 is 15 amino acids. The germline V gene encodes CDR1 MGHRA and CDR2 YSYEKL. V lost 2 bases, J lost 3 bases, and 14 bases lay in between. Written as DNA, the CDR3 is TGCGCCAGCAGCCAACTCCCGGGATTCTTCTACGAGCAGTACTTC. Translated: CASSQLPGFFYEQYF.

This chain joins TRBV7-9 and TRBJ1-1, with 8 bases that match TRBD1. The CDR3 consists of 13 residues. Trimming took 2 bases from V and 7 from J; bases not matched to a gene: 3. The germline V gene has CDR1 SEHNR and CDR2 FQNEAQ (reference sequence). The CDR3 here is CASSLQGANEAFF. The CDR3 DNA sequence: TGTGCCAGCAGCTTACAGGGGGCTAATGAAGCTTTCTTT.

The chain is built from TRBV18 and TRBJ2-7; TRBD1 matches at 9 bases. V shed 4 bases and J 5 bases; nucleotides not matched to a gene: 12. CDR1 is KGHSH, CDR2 LQKENI, per germline. The CDR3 contains 16 residues. As DNA, the CDR3 is TGTGCCAGCTCACTCCCGGGACAGGGCCCCGGAGACGAGCAGTACTTC. Translated, it gives CASSLPGQGPGDEQYF.

This clone has a single count. The chain recombines TRBV28 with TRBJ2-7; D might be TRBD1 (6 bases). Germline V gene sequence: CDR1 MDHEN, CDR2 SYDVKM. The germline V and J ends were trimmed by 5 bases and 2 bases, with 13 bases remaining between them. CDR3 length: 14 amino acids. This CDR3 reads CASSPQGGAYEQYF. CDR3 in DNA: TGTGCCAGCAGTCCCCAAGGGGGTGCCTACGAGCAGTACTTC.

The chain recombines TRBV7-2 with TRBJ1-5; no clear D. CDR3 size: 14 residues. V shed 5 bases and J shed 6 bases, with 14 bases lying between them. Germline loops: CDR1 SGHTA, CDR2 FQGNSA. The CDR3 sequence is CASSQVGYRQPQHF. The CDR3 nucleotides are TGTGCCAGCAGCCAAGTCGGTTATCGTCAGCCCCAGCATTTT.

The chain couples TRBV7-6 to TRBJ1-3; possible D gene TRBD1, 5 bases. Germline assignment: CDR1 SGHVS and CDR2 FNYEAQ. This CDR3 has 16 residues. The V end lost 2 bases, the J end lost 9 bases, and 20 bases lay between the germline ends. The CDR3, as DNA: TGTGCCAGCAGCTTACCCCGCGGGGGGGTTACGGGCACCATATATTTT. This translates into CASSLPRGGVTGTIYF.

This chain links TRBV12-5 with TRBJ2-1; the match to TRBD2 covers 7 bases. Trimming removed 5 bases from V and 6 bases from J; junction bases left unmatched: 4. This CDR3 is 13 amino acids long. Germline V lookup: CDR1 LGHNT, CDR2 FRNRAP. The chain's CDR3 is CASGARTSNEQFF. The DNA of the CDR3 is TGTGCTAGTGGTGCAAGGACTAGCAATGAGCAGTTCTTC.

The V call is TRBV6-5, the J call TRBJ1-1; TRBD1 matches at 9 bases. Germline loops: CDR1 MNHEY, CDR2 SVGAGI. V lost 6 bases to trimming and J lost 1 base; unmatched junction nucleotides: 0. The CDR3 spans 13 residues. The CDR3 region has the DNA TGTGCCAGCAGGGACAGGGGGAACACTGAAGCTTTCTTT. Translating it yields CASRDRGNTEAFF.

V and J are TRBV7-9 and TRBJ1-2, with a weak D call TRBD1 (6 bases). The V end was cut by 2 bases, the J end by 6 bases, with 10 bases between. Per the germline V gene, CDR1 is SEHNR and CDR2 is FQNEAQ (reference sequence). This CDR3 is built from 13 residues. The CDR3 here is CASSLLQGHGYTF. CDR3 nucleotides: TGTGCCAGCAGCTTACTACAGGGACATGGCTACACCTTC.

This chain links TRBV5-6 with TRBJ1-5; 7 bases line up with TRBD1. The CDR3 sequence is 16 residues long. Germline lookup yields CDR1 SGHDT and CDR2 YYEEEE. The V and J ends lost 1 base and 6 bases, in that order; junction bases with no gene match: 10. The DNA for the CDR3 is TGTGCCAGCAGCTTGTATAAGGGGGCGATCCTTCAGCCCCAGCATTTT. This translates into CASSLYKGAILQPQHF.

CDR3 sequence reads: CASSEAHQGFYGYTF. CDR3 coding DNA: TGTGCCAGCAGTGAAGCGCATCAGGGTTTCTATGGCTACACCTTC. This chain uses TRBV6-1 with TRBJ1-2, with D maybe TRBD1 (5 bases). The germline V and J ends were trimmed by 0 bases and 4 bases, with 12 bases remaining between them. This CDR3 contains 15 residues. Germline CDR1 reads MNHNS; CDR2 reads SASEGT.

This chain links TRBV19 with TRBJ1-4; D might be TRBD1 (5 bases). The CDR3 length is 13 residues. V gave up 8 bases and J gave up 5 bases, with 12 bases separating them. Germline CDR1 LNHDA, CDR2 SQIVND (reference sequence). CDR3 nucleotide sequence: TGTGCCAGTCGGGGGAGGAGGAATGAAAAACTGTTTTTT. Translating it yields CASRGRRNEKLFF.

The rearrangement joins TRBV28 to TRBJ1-1, with 9 bases fitting TRBD1. The CDR3 has 14 amino acids. Germline V gene lookup returns CDR1 MDHEN and CDR2 SYDVKM. V dropped 4 bases and J dropped 6; count of bases not matched to a gene: 6. The CDR3, as DNA: TGTGCCAGCAGTTCCAACAGGGGGCGGGCTGAAGCTTTCTTT. As protein: CASSSNRGRAEAFF.

The count of this clone is one. CDR3 sequence: CASSLGTGYGYTF. CDR3 nucleotides: TGTGCCAGCAGCTTAGGGACAGGCTATGGCTACACCTTC. The V call is TRBV7-9, the J call TRBJ1-2; the match to TRBD1 covers 7 bases. V shed 1 base and J 4 bases; nucleotides not matched to a gene: 0. CDR1 is SEHNR, CDR2 FQNEAQ, per germline (reference sequence). The CDR3 consists of 13 residues.

This chain uses TRBV7-9 with TRBJ2-7; 11 nucleotides agree with TRBD2. Germline CDR1 is SEHNR and CDR2 is FQNEAQ (reference sequence). The CDR3 has 14 residues. Trimming cost V 4 bases and J 7 bases; bases outside gene matches: 6. This CDR3 reads CASSSTSGAWEQYF. The CDR3 DNA is TGTGCCAGCAGCTCGACTAGCGGGGCTTGGGAGCAGTACTTC.

This clone is a singleton in its sample. V usage is TRBV2 and J usage is TRBJ1-1, with D hard to call. Per the germline V gene, CDR1 is SNHLY and CDR2 is FYNNEI. Trimming cost V 9 bases and J 1 base, with 15 bases left between them. CDR3 length: 14 residues. Here the CDR3 reads CARREPVTNTEAFF. In nucleotides, the CDR3 is TGTGCCAGGAGGGAACCGGTTACGAACACTGAAGCTTTCTTT.